This TCR beta chain was identified during a study of T cell repertoires in cytomegalovirus infection. This CDR3 region has 14 residues. After removal of 5 bases from V and 4 bases from J, the junction contained 7 bases not matched to a gene. The germline gives CDR1 SGHTA, CDR2 FQGTGA. In regard to this clonotype: Its antigen is unknown.

TCRdb re-called the reads with MiXCR, one entry per CDR3 protein. The top ten hold around 18% of the sample, which has fewer than 350,000 distinct CDR3 sequences, just under 30% seen once. The starting material was cultured PBMCs, obtained from culture after CMV antigen stimulation. The TCR was taken from a human donor in good health (CMV status not recorded). Some clones in this sample may be carry-over from other donors' samples. The chain recombines TRBV7-3 with TRBJ1-1; 7 bases map to TRBD1. The CDR3 spells CASSPQTGITEAFF. CDR3 nucleotide sequence: TGTGCCAGCAGCCCGCAGACAGGGATCACTGAAGCTTTCTTT.